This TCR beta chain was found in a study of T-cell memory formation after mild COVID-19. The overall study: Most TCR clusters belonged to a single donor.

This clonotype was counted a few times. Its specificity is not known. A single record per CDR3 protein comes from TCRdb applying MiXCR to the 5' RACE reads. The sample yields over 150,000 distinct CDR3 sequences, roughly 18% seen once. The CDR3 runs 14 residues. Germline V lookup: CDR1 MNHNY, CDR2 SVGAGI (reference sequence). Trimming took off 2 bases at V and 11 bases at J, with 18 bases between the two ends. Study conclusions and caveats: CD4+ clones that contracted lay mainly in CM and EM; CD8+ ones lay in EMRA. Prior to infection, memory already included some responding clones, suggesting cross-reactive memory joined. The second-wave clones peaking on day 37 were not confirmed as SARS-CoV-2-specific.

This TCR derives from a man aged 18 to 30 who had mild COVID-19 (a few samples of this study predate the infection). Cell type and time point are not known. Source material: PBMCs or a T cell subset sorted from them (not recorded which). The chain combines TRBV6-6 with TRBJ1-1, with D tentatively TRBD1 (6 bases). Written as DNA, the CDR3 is TGTGCCAGCAGTTACCAGTGGGCAGGGGCGGGGGCTTTCTTT. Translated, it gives CASSYQWAGAGAFF.